The sequence of this TCR beta chain was determined in a study of blood T cells in healthy people across ages. The ends lost 5 bases at V and 1 base at J; junction bases unmatched: 6. Germline loops: CDR1 SNHLY, CDR2 FYNNEI. The CDR3 runs to 16 residues. Drawing of peripheral blood yielded ten milliliters from each donor. Primed by a sample-barcoded 5' primer and a J-beta primer mix, a second PCR proceeded for about 7 to 12 cycles. TCRdb recomputed calls from the 5' RACE reads with MiXCR, one row per CDR3 protein. The sample gives some 1.5 million distinct CDR3 sequences, 35% to 45% of which show up once; more than 4% is in the top ten.

Sequencing used blood. The sequence was collected from a woman aged 18-29 years in good health. The chain uses TRBV2 and TRBJ2-1; 9 nucleotides agree with TRBD1. The CDR3 here is CASSRPGTGSYNEQFF. CDR3 nucleotide sequence: TGTGCCAGCAGTCGCCCCGGGACAGGGTCCTACAATGAGCAGTTCTTC. The full variable domain, in which reference TRBV2 and TRBJ2-1 provide the parts outside the CDR3, is EPEVTQTPSHQVTQMGQEVILRCVPISNHLYFYWYRQILGQKVEFLVSFYNNEISEKSEIFDDQFSVERPDGSNFTLKIRSTKLEDSAMYFCASSRPGTGSYNEQFFGPGTRLTVL.